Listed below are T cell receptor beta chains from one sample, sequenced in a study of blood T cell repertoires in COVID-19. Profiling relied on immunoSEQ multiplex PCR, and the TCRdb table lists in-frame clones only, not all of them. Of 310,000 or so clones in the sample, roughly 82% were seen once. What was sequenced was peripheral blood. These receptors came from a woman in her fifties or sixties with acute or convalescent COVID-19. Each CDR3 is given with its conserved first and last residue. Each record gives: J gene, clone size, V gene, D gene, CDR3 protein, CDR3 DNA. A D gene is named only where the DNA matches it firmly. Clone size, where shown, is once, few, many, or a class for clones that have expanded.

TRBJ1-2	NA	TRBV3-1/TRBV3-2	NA	CASSQENWAGTYGYTF	TGTGCCAGCAGCCAAGAGAATTGGGCAGGCACCTATGGCTACACCTTC
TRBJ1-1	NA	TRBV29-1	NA	CSVRRLGGNTEAFF	TGCAGCGTTCGCCGATTAGGGGGGAACACTGAAGCTTTCTTT
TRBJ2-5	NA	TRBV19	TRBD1	CASSPRTGGVGETQYF	TGTGCCAGTAGTCCCAGGACAGGGGGCGTCGGAGAGACCCAGTACTTC
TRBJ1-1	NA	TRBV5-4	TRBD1	CASSYDRDTEAFF	TGTGCCAGCAGCTACGACAGGGACACTGAAGCTTTCTTT
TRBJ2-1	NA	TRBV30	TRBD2	CAWLSRLARDEQFF	TGTGCCTGGCTCTCCCGACTAGCCAGGGATGAGCAGTTCTTC
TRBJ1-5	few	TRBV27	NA	CASSPTRVGAGQPQHF	TGTGCCAGCAGCCCAACGCGCGTGGGGGCAGGTCAGCCCCAGCATTTT
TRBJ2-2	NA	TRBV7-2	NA	CASSHSGRGNTGELFF	TGTGCCAGCAGCCATAGTGGGCGGGGGAACACCGGGGAGCTGTTTTTT
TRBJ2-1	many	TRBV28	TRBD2	CAGSPGGVNEQFF	TGTGCCGGCAGCCCGGGAGGAGTGAATGAGCAGTTCTTC
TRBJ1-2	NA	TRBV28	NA	CSDYGYTF	TGTAGCGACTATGGCTACACCTTC
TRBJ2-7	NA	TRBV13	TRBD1	CASSPRDRVYEQYF	TGTGCCAGCAGCCCACGGGACAGGGTCTACGAGCAGTACTTC
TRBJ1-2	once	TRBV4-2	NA	CASSQEASQGHGYTF	TGTGCCAGCAGCCAAGAAGCCTCACAGGGCCATGGCTACACCTTC
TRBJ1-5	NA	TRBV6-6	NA	CASSYVLGRVNQPQHF	TGTGCCAGCAGTTACGTACTGGGCAGGGTCAATCAGCCCCAGCATTTT
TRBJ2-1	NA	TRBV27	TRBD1	CASHLCTRGIDEQFF	TGTGCCAGCCACCTTTGTACCAGGGGGATCGATGAGCAGTTCTTC
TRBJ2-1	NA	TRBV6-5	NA	CASSYSRVAAREQFF	TGTGCCAGCAGTTACTCGAGGGTAGCAGCTAGGGAGCAGTTCTTC
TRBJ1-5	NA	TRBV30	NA	CAWSVRSQPQHF	TGTGCCTGGAGTGTACGGAGTCAGCCCCAGCATTTT
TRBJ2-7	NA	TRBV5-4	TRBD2	CASSLAGVEYEQYF	TGTGCCAGCAGCCTGGCGGGAGTTGAATACGAGCAGTACTTC
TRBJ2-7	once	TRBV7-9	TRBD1	CASSLAGQAVQYF	TGTGCCAGCAGCTTAGCGGGACAGGCTGTGCAGTACTTC
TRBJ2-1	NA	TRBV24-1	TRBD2	CATSDSAGGYNEQFF	TGTGCCACCAGTGATAGTGCGGGAGGGTACAATGAGCAGTTCTTC
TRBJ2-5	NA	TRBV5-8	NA	CASSAIRGETQYF	TGTGCCAGCAGCGCAATACGCGGGGAGACCCAGTACTTC
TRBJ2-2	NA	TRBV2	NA	CASRVYKNTGELFF	TGTGCCAGCAGGGTATACAAGAACACCGGGGAGCTGTTTTTT
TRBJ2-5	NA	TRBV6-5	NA	CASSYSSDLKTQYF	TGTGCCAGCAGTTACTCGAGTGACTTGAAGACCCAGTACTTC
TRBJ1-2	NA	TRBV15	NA	CATSSPEGEQSNYGYTF	TGTGCCACCAGCAGTCCCGAAGGGGAACAGAGTAACTATGGCTACACCTTC
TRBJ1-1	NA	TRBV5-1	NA	CASSLALGRAEAFF	TGCGCCAGCAGCTTGGCGCTGGGGAGGGCTGAAGCTTTCTTT
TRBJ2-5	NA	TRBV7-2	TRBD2	CASSLAGTRGETQYF	TGTGCCAGCAGCTTAGCCGGGACTAGAGGAGAGACCCAGTACTTC
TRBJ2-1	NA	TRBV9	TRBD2	CASSPAGLTSGREKNNEQFF	TGTGCCAGCAGCCCAGCCGGCCTGACTAGCGGGAGGGAGAAAAACAATGAGCAGTTCTTC
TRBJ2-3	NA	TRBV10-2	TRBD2	CASSSLPGTSGRSSTDTQYF	TGCGCCAGCAGCTCACTACCCGGGACTAGCGGGAGGTCGAGCACAGATACGCAGTATTTT
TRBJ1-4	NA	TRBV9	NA	CASSPLGNNEKLFF	TGTGCCAGCAGCCCCCTAGGAAATAATGAAAAACTGTTTTTT
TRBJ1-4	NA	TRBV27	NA	CASSFRGTNEKLFF	TGTGCCAGCAGTTTCAGGGGCACTAATGAAAAACTGTTTTTT
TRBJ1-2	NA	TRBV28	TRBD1	CASSPQGKNYGYTF	TGTGCCAGCAGTCCACAGGGGAAGAACTATGGCTACACCTTC
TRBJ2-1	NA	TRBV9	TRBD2	CASSETRLAGTYNEQFF	TGTGCCAGCAGCGAGACCCGACTAGCGGGAACTTACAATGAGCAGTTCTTC
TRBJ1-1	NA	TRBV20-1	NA	CSARTDTEAFF	TGCAGTGCCAGGACAGACACTGAAGCTTTCTTT
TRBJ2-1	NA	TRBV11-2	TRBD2	CASSLAGVYNEQFF	TGTGCCAGCAGCCTAGCGGGAGTATACAATGAGCAGTTCTTC
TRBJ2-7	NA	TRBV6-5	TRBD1	CASSYSGTGFSYEQYF	TGTGCCAGCAGTTACTCCGGGACAGGATTCTCCTACGAGCAGTACTTC
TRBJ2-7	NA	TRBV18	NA	CASSPREGEQYF	TGTGCCAGCTCACCCCGGGAAGGCGAGCAGTACTTC
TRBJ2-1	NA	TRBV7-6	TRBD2	CASSLRGGTSGRVGYSYNEQFF	TGTGCCAGCAGCTTAAGGGGGGGGACTAGCGGGAGAGTAGGGTACTCGTACAATGAGCAGTTCTTC
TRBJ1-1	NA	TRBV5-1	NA	CASSLGQLMNTEAFF	TGCGCCAGCAGCTTGGGACAGCTCATGAACACTGAAGCTTTCTTT
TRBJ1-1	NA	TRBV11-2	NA	CASSEVGGGGTEAFF	TGTGCCAGCAGCGAAGTAGGGGGAGGGGGCACTGAAGCTTTCTTT
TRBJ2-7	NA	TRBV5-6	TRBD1	CASSPKGQGYEQYF	TGTGCCAGCAGCCCGAAGGGACAGGGTTACGAGCAGTACTTC
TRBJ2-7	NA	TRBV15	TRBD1	CATSKDRAYEQYF	TGTGCCACCAGCAAGGACAGGGCCTACGAGCAGTACTTC
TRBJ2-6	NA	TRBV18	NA	CASSPQQGRVGANVLTF	TGTGCCAGCTCACCTCAACAGGGTAGGGTTGGGGCCAACGTCCTGACTTTC
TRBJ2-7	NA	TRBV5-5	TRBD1	CASSRDRGPYEQYF	TGTGCCAGCAGCCGGGACAGGGGGCCCTACGAGCAGTACTTC
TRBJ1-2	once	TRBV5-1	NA	CASSLEGGYFLSYGYTF	TGCGCCAGCAGCTTGGAAGGGGGATATTTCTTAAGCTATGGCTACACCTTC
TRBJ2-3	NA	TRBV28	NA	CASSPSLRRALTSTDTQYF	TGTGCCAGCAGTCCTTCCCTTAGGCGAGCGCTCACTAGCACAGATACGCAGTATTTT
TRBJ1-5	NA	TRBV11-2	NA	CASSWGRGEPQHF	TGTGCCAGCAGCTGGGGCAGGGGAGAGCCCCAGCATTTT
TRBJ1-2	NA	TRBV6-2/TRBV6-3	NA	CASSPPGGNYGYTF	TGTGCCAGCAGTCCCCCTGGAGGGAACTATGGCTACACCTTC
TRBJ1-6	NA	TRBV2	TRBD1	CASSPTGVQFAHSPLHF	TGTGCCAGCAGTCCGACAGGGGTGCAGTTTGCCCATTCACCCCTCCACTTT
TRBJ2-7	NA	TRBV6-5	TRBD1	CASSTPDRGFEQYF	TGTGCCAGCAGTACTCCGGACAGGGGGTTTGAGCAGTACTTC
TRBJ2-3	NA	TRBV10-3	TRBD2	CAISELGGVRTDTQYF	TGTGCCATCAGTGAGCTCGGGGGGGTCCGCACAGATACGCAGTATTTT
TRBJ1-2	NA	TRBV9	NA	CASSGQGRLYGYTF	TGTGCCAGCAGCGGGCAGGGGCGTCTCTATGGCTACACCTTC
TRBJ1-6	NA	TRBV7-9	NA	CASSQLNSLNSPLHF	TGTGCCAGCAGCCAACTTAACTCCCTTAATTCACCCCTCCACTTT
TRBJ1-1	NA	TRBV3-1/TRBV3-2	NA	CASSQERGQRAFF	TGTGCCAGCAGCCAAGAGCGGGGGCAGAGGGCTTTCTTT
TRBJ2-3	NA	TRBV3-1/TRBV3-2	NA	CASSQTGISTDTQYF	TGTGCCAGCAGCCAGACAGGAATTAGCACAGATACGCAGTATTTT
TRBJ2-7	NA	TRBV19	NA	CASRESGPPYEQYF	TGTGCCAGTAGGGAGAGCGGTCCTCCCTACGAGCAGTACTTC
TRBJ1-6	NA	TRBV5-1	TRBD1	CASRLGTGRSSYNSPLHF	TGCGCCAGCAGATTGGGGACAGGGCGAAGCTCCTATAATTCACCCCTCCACTTT
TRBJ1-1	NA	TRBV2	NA	CASSSQGMNTEAFF	TGTGCCAGCAGTTCCCAGGGGATGAACACTGAAGCTTTCTTT
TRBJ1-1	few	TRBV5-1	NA	CASSNRKGDTEAFF	TGCGCCAGCAGTAATCGGAAAGGGGACACTGAAGCTTTCTTT
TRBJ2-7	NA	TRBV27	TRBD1	CASSPTGGIFDEQYF	TGTGCCAGCAGTCCGACAGGGGGGATTTTCGACGAGCAGTACTTC
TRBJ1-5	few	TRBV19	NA	CASSAGGLRSNQPQHF	TGTGCCAGTAGTGCCGGCGGCCTAAGAAGCAATCAGCCCCAGCATTTT
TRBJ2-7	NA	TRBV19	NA	CASSVGQNYEQYF	TGTGCCAGTAGTGTCGGACAGAACTACGAGCAGTACTTC